This TCR beta chain is from a study of blood T cell repertoires in COVID-19 (dated by TCRdb to 2018 to 2020). About the investigation overall: The collaborator samples originated in the United States, Italy and Spain and spanned the acute and convalescent phases of COVID-19. The prospective study material was composed of cDNA or gDNA derived from T cells, B-cell-depleted T cells, or PBMCs. Deeply sampled blood TCRbeta repertoires from subjects exposed to, actively infected with, or recovered from COVID-19 were included in the dataset. The repertoires were made available in a free public database intended to serve as a resource for research on the immune response to SARS-CoV-2. The samples were drawn from the first 160 participants of the ongoing ImmuneRACE study and from some 1,300 subjects provided by 6 global collaborators. Sample metadata almost always included a de-identified subject ID, COVID-19 status, age in years and sex. HLA class I and class II types, where available, came from metadata supplied by the sample provider rather than from assay-based typing. What the research found in general, with its limitations: How much clinical and demographic metadata was included differed by source and by participant, and the metadata was provided uncurated.

Comment on this clone: The antigen this receptor binds is unknown. One base away there is no much larger clone; base qualities are not given.

TCRbeta CDR3 regions were amplified from genomic DNA using the immunoSEQ Assay, a bias-controlled multiplex PCR. As for the original processing: Nucleated cell counts per sample were estimated from amplification of reference gene primers within the assay. To quantify the absolute abundance of each unique TCRbeta CDR3 rearrangement, sequence reads were collapsed and filtered. Productive Simpson clonality was computed per sample as the square root of Simpson's diversity index over productive rearrangements. TCRdb mirrors the immuneACCESS table, restricted to in-frame sequences. Some clones are absent from its copies; in checked studies, under half trace to an unresolved V gene, and the reason for the others is unknown. V, J and clone size reflect that table, while D and trimming were determined from the DNA. This sample has about 210,000 clones in its table, and about 88% of those were observed once. About 1.8% of the sample belongs to the ten largest clones.

Each collaborating institution followed its own protocols to collect whole blood in K2EDTA tubes. For TCRbeta analysis, collaborator samples were shipped as frozen whole blood, as isolated PBMCs, or as DNA extracted from either sample type. The clonotype was recovered from a man in his 70s with acute or convalescent COVID-19. The sample consisted of peripheral blood.

The nucleotide sequence reads TGTGCCATCAGTGAGTCTTCTTGGGGCAGTAGGAGCTCCTACAATGAGCAGTTCTTC. Its translation is CAISESSWGSRSSYNEQFF. The sequence joins TRBV10-3 to TRBJ2-1; a tentative D call is TRBD1 (5 bases match). Counted from cysteine to phenylalanine, this CDR3 has 19 amino acids. The entry retains the CDR3 DNA only, 57 bases that are in frame from base 1. V lost 0 bases and J lost 0 bases; the stretch between them is 18 bases long. CDR1 and CDR2 were assigned from the germline V gene as ENHRY and SYGVKD.